The rows below give T cell receptor beta chains drawn from one sample of a study of cytomegalovirus exposure and HLA in healthy donors. This table comes from immunoSEQ multiplex PCR, and its TCRdb copy is limited to in-frame clones, with some not included. The sample holds fewer than 90,000 clones, over 75% seen once. Sequences were obtained from PBMCs. All receptors derive from a female donor in good health and CMV-seronegative. The CDR3 runs from the conserved cysteine through the conserved F or W. Each record gives: J gene, D gene, CDR3 length, V gene, clone size, CDR3 protein, CDR3 DNA. The D gene is left open where the match is weak. Clone size is not always given. Where it is, it says once, few, many or a class for expanded clones.

j_gene: TRBJ1-4; d_gene: -; len: 15; v_gene: TRBV5-4; abundance: -; CDR3aa: CASSLGGTTNEKLFF; CDR3nt: TGTGCCAGCAGCTTAGGGGGTACAACTAATGAAAAACTGTTTTTT
j_gene: TRBJ2-5; d_gene: TRBD2; len: 17; v_gene: TRBV5-1; abundance: -; CDR3aa: CASSLGSTGTSGETQYF; CDR3nt: TGCGCCAGCAGCTTGGGTTCCACCGGGACTAGCGGAGAGACCCAGTACTTC
j_gene: TRBJ1-4; d_gene: -; len: 15; v_gene: TRBV5-4; abundance: -; CDR3aa: CASSPGREGGEKLFF; CDR3nt: TGTGCCAGCAGCCCCGGTAGGGAGGGTGGTGAAAAACTGTTTTTT
j_gene: TRBJ2-5; d_gene: -; len: 15; v_gene: TRBV28; abundance: -; CDR3aa: CASTLAGVLQETQYF; CDR3nt: TGTGCCAGCACCCTGGCCGGAGTGCTACAAGAGACCCAGTACTTC
j_gene: TRBJ2-7; d_gene: TRBD1; len: 15; v_gene: TRBV7-9; abundance: -; CDR3aa: CASSPAPTRGHEQYF; CDR3nt: TGTGCCAGCAGCCCAGCCCCGACCAGGGGGCACGAGCAGTACTTC
j_gene: TRBJ1-5; d_gene: -; len: 16; v_gene: TRBV5-6; abundance: -; CDR3aa: CASSLAGSAGDQPQHF; CDR3nt: TGTGCCAGCAGCTTGGCCGGTTCGGCGGGTGATCAGCCCCAGCATTTT
j_gene: TRBJ1-1; d_gene: -; len: 13; v_gene: TRBV5-1; abundance: few; CDR3aa: CASKQGLDTEAFF; CDR3nt: TGCGCCAGCAAACAGGGCTTGGACACTGAAGCTTTCTTT
j_gene: TRBJ1-2; d_gene: TRBD1; len: 14; v_gene: TRBV6-5; abundance: -; CDR3aa: CASSPQDRGYGYTF; CDR3nt: TGTGCCAGCAGTCCCCAGGACAGGGGCTATGGCTACACCTTC
j_gene: TRBJ2-7; d_gene: -; len: 14; v_gene: TRBV5-1; abundance: -; CDR3aa: CASSSTDGGHEQYF; CDR3nt: TGCGCCAGCAGCTCCACCGACGGGGGTCACGAGCAGTACTTC
j_gene: TRBJ1-5; d_gene: TRBD1; len: 16; v_gene: TRBV9; abundance: few; CDR3aa: CASSSGGPYSNQPQHF; CDR3nt: TGTGCCAGCAGCTCAGGGGGCCCGTATAGCAATCAGCCCCAGCATTTT
j_gene: TRBJ2-7; d_gene: -; len: 17; v_gene: TRBV21-1; abundance: -; CDR3aa: CASSKEAGREGHYEQYF; CDR3nt: TGTGCCAGCAGCAAAGAGGCAGGGAGGGAGGGCCACTACGAGCAGTACTTC
j_gene: TRBJ2-5; d_gene: -; len: 14; v_gene: TRBV30; abundance: once; CDR3aa: CAWSVLSIPETQYF; CDR3nt: TGTGCCTGGAGTGTACTTAGCATACCCGAGACCCAGTACTTC
j_gene: TRBJ1-4; d_gene: TRBD1; len: 15; v_gene: TRBV28; abundance: -; CDR3aa: CASSFGGQPNEKLFF; CDR3nt: TGTGCCAGCAGTTTTGGGGGACAGCCTAATGAAAAACTGTTTTTT
j_gene: TRBJ1-2; d_gene: -; len: 13; v_gene: TRBV7-9; abundance: once; CDR3aa: CASSLDRGPETTF; CDR3nt: TGTGCCAGCAGCTTAGATCGAGGGCCCGAGACGACCTTC
j_gene: TRBJ2-7; d_gene: TRBD1; len: 14; v_gene: TRBV6-5; abundance: few; CDR3aa: CASRRHRGSYEQYF; CDR3nt: TGTGCCAGCAGGAGACACAGGGGCTCCTACGAGCAGTACTTC
j_gene: TRBJ2-3; d_gene: -; len: 14; v_gene: TRBV6-4; abundance: -; CDR3aa: CASAQRAFADTQYF; CDR3nt: TGTGCCAGTGCTCAGAGAGCGTTCGCAGATACGCAGTATTTT
j_gene: TRBJ1-2; d_gene: -; len: 13; v_gene: TRBV30; abundance: once; CDR3aa: CAWWRSTNYGYTF; CDR3nt: TGTGCCTGGTGGCGGAGCACTAACTATGGCTACACCTTC
j_gene: TRBJ2-1; d_gene: -; len: 16; v_gene: TRBV28; abundance: once; CDR3aa: CASSLSVAPSYNEQFF; CDR3nt: TGTGCCAGCAGTTTATCGGTAGCGCCATCCTACAATGAGCAGTTCTTC
j_gene: TRBJ2-7; d_gene: TRBD2; len: 15; v_gene: TRBV5-1; abundance: -; CDR3aa: CASGVSGLDPYEQYF; CDR3nt: TGCGCCAGCGGTGTCTCCGGACTAGACCCCTACGAGCAGTACTTC
j_gene: TRBJ2-1; d_gene: TRBD1; len: 16; v_gene: TRBV4-1; abundance: few; CDR3aa: CASSQPWTGEDNEQFF; CDR3nt: TGCGCCAGCAGCCAACCATGGACAGGAGAAGACAATGAGCAGTTCTTC
j_gene: TRBJ1-1; d_gene: -; len: 13; v_gene: TRBV29-1; abundance: -; CDR3aa: CSVSQGGNTEAFF; CDR3nt: TGCAGCGTTAGTCAGGGCGGTAACACTGAAGCTTTCTTT
j_gene: TRBJ1-1; d_gene: TRBD1; len: 14; v_gene: TRBV5-1; abundance: few; CDR3aa: CASSQGQGETEAFF; CDR3nt: TGCGCCAGCAGCCAAGGACAGGGTGAGACTGAAGCTTTCTTT
j_gene: TRBJ1-2; d_gene: -; len: 11; v_gene: TRBV29-1; abundance: -; CDR3aa: CSVIGAYGYTF; CDR3nt: TGCAGCGTTATAGGGGCCTATGGCTACACCTTC
j_gene: TRBJ2-2; d_gene: -; len: 19; v_gene: TRBV7-9; abundance: -; CDR3aa: CASSLLGGGRYPNTGELFF; CDR3nt: TGTGCCAGCAGCCTCCTAGGGGGCGGGAGGTACCCAAACACCGGGGAGCTGTTTTTT
j_gene: TRBJ2-3; d_gene: TRBD2; len: 16; v_gene: TRBV9; abundance: -; CDR3aa: CASSVALAGGPDTQYF; CDR3nt: TGTGCCAGCAGCGTAGCCCTAGCGGGAGGGCCGGATACGCAGTATTTT
j_gene: TRBJ1-5; d_gene: -; len: 13; v_gene: TRBV11-2; abundance: -; CDR3aa: CASSLFIDQPQHF; CDR3nt: TGTGCCAGCAGCTTATTCATTGATCAGCCCCAGCATTTT